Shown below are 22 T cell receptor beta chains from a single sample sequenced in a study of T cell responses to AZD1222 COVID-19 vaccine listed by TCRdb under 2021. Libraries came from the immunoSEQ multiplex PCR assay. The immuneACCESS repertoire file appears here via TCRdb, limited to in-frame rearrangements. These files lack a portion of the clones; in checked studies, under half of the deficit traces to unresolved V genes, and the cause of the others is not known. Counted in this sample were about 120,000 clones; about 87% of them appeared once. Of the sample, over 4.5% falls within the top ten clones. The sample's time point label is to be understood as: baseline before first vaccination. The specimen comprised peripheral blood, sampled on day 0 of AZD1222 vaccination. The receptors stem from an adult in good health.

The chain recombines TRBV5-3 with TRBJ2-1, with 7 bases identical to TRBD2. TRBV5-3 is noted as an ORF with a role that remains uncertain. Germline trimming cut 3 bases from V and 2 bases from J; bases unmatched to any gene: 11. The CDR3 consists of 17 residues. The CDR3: CARSSPLSGRTYNEQFF. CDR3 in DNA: TGTGCCAGAAGCTCTCCCCTTAGCGGGCGCACCTACAATGAGCAGTTCTTC.

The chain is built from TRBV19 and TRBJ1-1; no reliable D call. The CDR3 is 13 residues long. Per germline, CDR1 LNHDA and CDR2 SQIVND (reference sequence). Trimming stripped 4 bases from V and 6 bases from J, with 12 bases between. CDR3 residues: CASSRLGIPEAFF. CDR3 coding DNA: TGTGCCAGTAGTAGACTGGGGATACCTGAAGCTTTCTTT.

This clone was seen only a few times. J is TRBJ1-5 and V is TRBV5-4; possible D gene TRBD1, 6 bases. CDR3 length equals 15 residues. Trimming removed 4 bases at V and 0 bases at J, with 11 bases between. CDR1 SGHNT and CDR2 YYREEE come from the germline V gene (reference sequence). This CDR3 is CASSMGGASNQPQHF. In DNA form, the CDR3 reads TGTGCCAGCAGCATGGGGGGGGCTAGCAATCAGCCCCAGCATTTT. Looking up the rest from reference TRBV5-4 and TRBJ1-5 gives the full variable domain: ETGVTQSPTHLIKTRGQQVTLRCSSQSGHNTVSWYQQALGQGPQFIFQYYREEENGRGNFPPRFSGLQFPNYSSELNVNALELDDSALYLCASSMGGASNQPQHFGDGTRLSIL.

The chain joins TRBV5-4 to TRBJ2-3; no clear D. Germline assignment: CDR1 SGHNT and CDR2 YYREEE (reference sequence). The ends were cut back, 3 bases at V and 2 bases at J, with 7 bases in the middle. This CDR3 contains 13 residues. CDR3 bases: TGTGCCAGCAGCTCCGGCATCACAGATACGCAGTATTTT. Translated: CASSSGITDTQYF.

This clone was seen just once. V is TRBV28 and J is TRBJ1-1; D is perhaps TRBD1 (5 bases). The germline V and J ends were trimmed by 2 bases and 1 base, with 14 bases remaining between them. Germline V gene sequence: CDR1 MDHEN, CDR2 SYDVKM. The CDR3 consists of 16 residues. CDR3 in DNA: TGTGCCAGCAGTTTAGGTTACGGGACGGGGAACACTGAAGCTTTCTTT. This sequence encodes CASSLGYGTGNTEAFF. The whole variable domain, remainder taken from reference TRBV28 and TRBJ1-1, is DVKVTQSSRYLVKRTGEKVFLECVQDMDHENMFWYRQDPGLGLRLIYFSYDVKMKEKGDIPEGYSVSREKKERFSLILESASTNQTSMYLCASSLGYGTGNTEAFFGQGTRLTVV.

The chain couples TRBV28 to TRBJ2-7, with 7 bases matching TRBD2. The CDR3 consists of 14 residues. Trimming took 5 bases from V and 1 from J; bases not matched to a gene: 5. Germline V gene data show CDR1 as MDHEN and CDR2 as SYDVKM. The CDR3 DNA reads TGTGCCAGCAGTGGGAGCGGGGAGTCCTACGAGCAGTACTTC. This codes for CASSGSGESYEQYF. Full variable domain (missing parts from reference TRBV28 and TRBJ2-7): DVKVTQSSRYLVKRTGEKVFLECVQDMDHENMFWYRQDPGLGLRLIYFSYDVKMKEKGDIPEGYSVSREKKERFSLILESASTNQTSMYLCASSGSGESYEQYFGPGTRLTVT.

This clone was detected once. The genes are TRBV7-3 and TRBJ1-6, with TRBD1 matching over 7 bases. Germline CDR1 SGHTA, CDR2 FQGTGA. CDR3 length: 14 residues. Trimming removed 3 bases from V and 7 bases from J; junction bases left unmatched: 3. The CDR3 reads CASSLGQRNSPLHF. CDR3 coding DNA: TGTGCCAGCAGCTTGGGACAGAGAAATTCACCCCTCCACTTT.

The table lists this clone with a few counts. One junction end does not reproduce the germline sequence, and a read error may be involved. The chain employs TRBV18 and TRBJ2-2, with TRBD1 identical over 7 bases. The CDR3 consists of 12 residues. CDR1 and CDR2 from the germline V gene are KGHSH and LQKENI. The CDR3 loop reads CASSRPQGVLFF. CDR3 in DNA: TGTGCCAGCTCCCGACCCCAGGGGGTGCTGTTTTTT.

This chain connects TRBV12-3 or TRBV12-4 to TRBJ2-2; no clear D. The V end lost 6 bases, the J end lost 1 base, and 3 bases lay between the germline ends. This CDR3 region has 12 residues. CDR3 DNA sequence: TGTGCCAGCAGCAAGAACACCGGGGAGCTGTTTTTT. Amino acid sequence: CASSKNTGELFF.

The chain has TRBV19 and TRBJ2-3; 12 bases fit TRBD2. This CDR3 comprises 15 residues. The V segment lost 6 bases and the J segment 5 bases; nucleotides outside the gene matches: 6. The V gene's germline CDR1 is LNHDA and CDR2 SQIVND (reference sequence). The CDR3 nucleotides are TGTGCCAGTAGCCCTAGCGGGGGGGCGTTAGATACGCAGTATTTT. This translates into CASSPSGGALDTQYF.

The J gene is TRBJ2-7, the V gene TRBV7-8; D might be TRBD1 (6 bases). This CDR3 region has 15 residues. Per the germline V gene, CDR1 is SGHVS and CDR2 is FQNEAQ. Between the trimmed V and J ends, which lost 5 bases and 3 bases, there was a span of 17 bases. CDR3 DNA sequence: TGTGCCAGCAGCCACACCCCAGGGGTTAGCTACGAGCAGTACTTC. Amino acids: CASSHTPGVSYEQYF.

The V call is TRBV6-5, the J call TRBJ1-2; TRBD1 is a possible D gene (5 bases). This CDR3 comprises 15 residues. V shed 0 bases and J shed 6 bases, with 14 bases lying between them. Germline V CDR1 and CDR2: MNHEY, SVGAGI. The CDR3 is CASSYSIQGFHGYTF. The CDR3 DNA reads TGTGCCAGCAGTTACTCGATCCAGGGTTTTCATGGCTACACCTTC.

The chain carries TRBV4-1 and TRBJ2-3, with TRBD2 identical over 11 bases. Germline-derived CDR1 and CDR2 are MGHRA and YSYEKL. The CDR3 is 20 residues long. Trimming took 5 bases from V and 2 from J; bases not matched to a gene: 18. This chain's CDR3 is CASSSYASGGTPRATDTQYF. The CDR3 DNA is TGCGCCAGCAGCTCCTACGCTAGCGGGGGGACCCCTCGTGCCACAGATACGCAGTATTTT.

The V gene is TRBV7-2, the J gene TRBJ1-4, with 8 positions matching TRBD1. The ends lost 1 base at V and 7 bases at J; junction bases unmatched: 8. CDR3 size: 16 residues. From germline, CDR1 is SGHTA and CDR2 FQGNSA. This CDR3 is CASSLDLQGAGEKLFF. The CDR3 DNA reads TGTGCCAGCAGCTTAGATCTTCAGGGGGCGGGTGAAAAACTGTTTTTT.

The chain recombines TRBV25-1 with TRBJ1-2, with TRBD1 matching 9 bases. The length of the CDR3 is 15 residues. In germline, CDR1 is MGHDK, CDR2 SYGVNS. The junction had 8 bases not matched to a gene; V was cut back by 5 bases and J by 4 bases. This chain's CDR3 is CASSKGQGSGYGYTF. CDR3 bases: TGTGCCAGCAGTAAGGGACAGGGTTCAGGCTATGGCTACACCTTC.

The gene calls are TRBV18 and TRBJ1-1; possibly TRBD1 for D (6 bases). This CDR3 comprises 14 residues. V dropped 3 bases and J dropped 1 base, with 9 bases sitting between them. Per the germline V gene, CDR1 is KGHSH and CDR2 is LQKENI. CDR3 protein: CASSPLGQNTEAFF. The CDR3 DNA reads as TGTGCCAGCTCACCCTTGGGACAGAACACTGAAGCTTTCTTT.

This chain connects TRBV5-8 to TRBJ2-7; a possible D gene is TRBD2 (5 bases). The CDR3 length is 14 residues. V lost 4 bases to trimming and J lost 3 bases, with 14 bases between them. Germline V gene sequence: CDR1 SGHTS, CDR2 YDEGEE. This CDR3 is CASSPPSRGYEQYF. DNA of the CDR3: TGTGCCAGCAGCCCCCCCTCCCGGGGCTACGAGCAGTACTTC.

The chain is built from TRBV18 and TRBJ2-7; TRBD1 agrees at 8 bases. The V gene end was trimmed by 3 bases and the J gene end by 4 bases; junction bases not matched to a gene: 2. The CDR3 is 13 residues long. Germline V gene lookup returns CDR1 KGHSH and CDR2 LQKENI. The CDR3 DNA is TGTGCCAGCTCACCGGACAGGGAATACGAGCAGTACTTC. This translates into CASSPDREYEQYF.

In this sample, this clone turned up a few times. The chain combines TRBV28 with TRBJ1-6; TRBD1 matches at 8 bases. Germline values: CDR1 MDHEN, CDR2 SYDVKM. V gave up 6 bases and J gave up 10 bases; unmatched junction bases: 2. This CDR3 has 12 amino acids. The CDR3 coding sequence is TGTGCCAGCAGGGACAGGGAATCACCCCTCCACTTT. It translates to CASRDRESPLHF.

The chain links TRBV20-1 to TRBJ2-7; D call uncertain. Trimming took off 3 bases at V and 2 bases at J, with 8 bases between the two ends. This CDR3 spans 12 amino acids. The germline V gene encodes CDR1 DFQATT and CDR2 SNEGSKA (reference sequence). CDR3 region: CSASKVAYEQYF. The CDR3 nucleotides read TGCAGTGCTAGTAAGGTAGCCTACGAGCAGTACTTC.

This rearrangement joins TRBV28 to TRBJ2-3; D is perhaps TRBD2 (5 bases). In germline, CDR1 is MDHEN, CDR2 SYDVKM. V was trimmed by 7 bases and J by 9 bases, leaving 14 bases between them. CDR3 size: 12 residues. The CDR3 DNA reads TGTGCCAGCACCAACCCGGGGAACACGCAGTATTTT. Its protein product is CASTNPGNTQYF. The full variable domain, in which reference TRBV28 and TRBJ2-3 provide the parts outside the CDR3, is DVKVTQSSRYLVKRTGEKVFLECVQDMDHENMFWYRQDPGLGLRLIYFSYDVKMKEKGDIPEGYSVSREKKERFSLILESASTNQTSMYLCASTNPGNTQYFGPGTRLTVL.

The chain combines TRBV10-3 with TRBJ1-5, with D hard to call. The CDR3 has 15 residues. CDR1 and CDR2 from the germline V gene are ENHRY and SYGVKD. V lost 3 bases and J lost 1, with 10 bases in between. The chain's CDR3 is CAISDHGLSNQPQHF. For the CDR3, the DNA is TGTGCCATCAGTGACCACGGATTGAGCAATCAGCCCCAGCATTTT.